A single sample gave rise to the 14 T cell receptor beta chains below, sequenced in a study of CD8+ T cells in alopecia areata (dated by TCRdb to the late 2010s). Library generation was performed with the immunoSEQ multiplex PCR assay. For TCR sequencing, RNA was extracted from every sample and reverse transcribed into cDNA to serve as template. TCRdb provides this immuneACCESS table in a form limited to in-frame rearrangements. Some clones are lacking; in checked studies, under half of them reflect an unresolved V gene, and why the rest are absent is not known. The sample records 11,000 or so clones, around 60% of which are singletons. The ten largest clones capture less than 15% of the sample. Lesional scalp punch biopsies and peripheral blood were obtained from alopecia areata patients. Material for sequencing was skin. These TCRs come from a human donor with alopecia areata.

The rearrangement links TRBV10-3 to TRBJ1-2; possibly TRBD1 for D (5 bases). Germline values: CDR1 ENHRY, CDR2 SYGVKD. The CDR3 is 13 amino acids. Trimming removed 8 bases from V and 4 bases from J, with 14 bases in between. The CDR3 is CAIGGASGYGYTF. CDR3 coding DNA: TGTGCCATCGGAGGGGCATCGGGCTATGGCTACACCTTC.

The rearrangement joins TRBV7-2 to TRBJ2-6, with D possibly TRBD2 on 5 matching bases. The CDR3 loop spans 15 amino acids. Trimming took 1 base from V and 10 from J, leaving 14 bases between them. Germline V gene data show CDR1 as SGHTA and CDR2 as FQGNSA. The CDR3 reads CASSLGGSGKNVLTF. Here the CDR3 DNA reads TGTGCCAGCAGCTTAGGGGGTTCGGGAAAGAACGTCCTGACTTTC. The full variable domain, with the rest looked up from reference TRBV7-2 and TRBJ2-6, is GAGVSQSPSNKVTEKGKDVELRCDPISGHTALYWYRQSLGQGLEFLIYFQGNSAPDKSGLPSDRFSAERTGGSVSTLTIQRTQQEDSAVYLCASSLGGSGKNVLTFGAGSRLTVL.

The V and J genes are TRBV7-9 and TRBJ2-4; D is uncertain. V was pared by 4 bases and J by 5 bases, with 9 bases between. The CDR3 spans 13 residues. Germline V gives CDR1 SEHNR, CDR2 FQNEAQ (reference sequence). DNA for the CDR3: TGTGCCAGCAGCTCTCAGATCCAAAACATTCAGTACTTC. It codes for CASSSQIQNIQYF. The whole variable domain, filled in from reference TRBV7-9 and TRBJ2-4, reads DTGVSQNPRHKITKRGQNVTFRCDPISEHNRLYWYRQTLGQGPEFLTYFQNEAQLEKSRLLSDRFSAERPKGSFSTLEIQRTEQGDSAMYLCASSSQIQNIQYFGAGTRLSVL.

CDR3 sequence: CASSLGPNVLTF. In DNA, the CDR3 is TGTGCCAGCAGCTTGGGGCCCAACGTCCTGACTTTC. The genes are TRBV5-4 and TRBJ2-6, with unresolved D. In germline, CDR1 is SGHNT, CDR2 YYREEE (reference sequence). There are 12 residues in the CDR3. V gave up 0 bases and J gave up 8 bases, with 3 bases separating them.

This chain connects TRBV14 to TRBJ2-3, with 11 bases fitting TRBD1. The germline V gene encodes CDR1 SGHDN and CDR2 FVKESK. V lost 2 bases, J lost 4 bases, and 5 bases stayed unmatched. The CDR3 has 16 residues. Here the CDR3 reads CASSQLWTGGADTQYF. Here the CDR3 DNA reads TGTGCCAGCAGCCAACTCTGGACAGGGGGCGCAGATACGCAGTATTTT. The full variable domain, its missing parts supplied by reference TRBV14 and TRBJ2-3, is EAGVTQFPSHSVIEKGQTVTLRCDPISGHDNLYWYRRVMGKEIKFLLHFVKESKQDESGMPNNRFLAERTGGTYSTLKVQPAELEDSGVYFCASSQLWTGGADTQYFGPGTRLTVL.

This chain connects TRBV7-3 to TRBJ2-1; 7 nucleotides agree with TRBD2. Losses at the gene ends were 7 bases for V and 9 bases for J; bases not matched to a gene: 12. Germline loops: CDR1 SGHTA, CDR2 FQGTGA. This CDR3 has 14 residues. The CDR3: CASTLASGGGEQFF. CDR3 DNA sequence: TGTGCCAGCACCTTGGCTAGCGGAGGAGGTGAGCAGTTCTTC.

This clone is medium-sized. The chain carries TRBV7-9 and TRBJ2-3; D not resolved. The CDR3 extends over 14 amino acids. Per the germline V gene, CDR1 is SEHNR and CDR2 is FQNEAQ (reference sequence). Trimming stripped 3 bases from V and 0 bases from J, with 7 bases between. CDR3 sequence (DNA): TGTGCCAGCAGCTTTCACGACAGCACAGATACGCAGTATTTT. Its translation: CASSFHDSTDTQYF.

This rearrangement joins TRBV2 to TRBJ2-7, with D perhaps matching TRBD1 (5 bases). Deletions cut 7 bases from V and 4 bases from J, with 8 bases between. Germline V gene data show CDR1 as SNHLY and CDR2 as FYNNEI. The CDR3 loop spans 11 amino acids. The CDR3 DNA reads as TGTGCCAGCACCAGGGTTTACGAGCAGTACTTC. It encodes CASTRVYEQYF.

This chain uses TRBV30 with TRBJ2-4; D ambiguous. V was clipped by 2 bases and J by 6 bases, with 8 bases between them. The CDR3 loop spans 12 amino acids. Germline V gene data show CDR1 as GTSNPN and CDR2 as SVGIG (reference sequence). The CDR3 protein is CAWSPQRNIQYF. The CDR3 nucleotides read TGTGCCTGGAGTCCCCAGCGAAACATTCAGTACTTC.

This clone was seen a handful of times. V gene TRBV7-6 combines with J gene TRBJ1-1; D is possibly TRBD1 (5 bases). The germline V gene encodes CDR1 SGHVS and CDR2 FNYEAQ. V was clipped by 5 bases and J by 0 bases, with 10 bases between them. The CDR3 is 14 amino acids. As DNA, the CDR3 is TGTGCCAGCAGCCCGACAGAGATGAACACTGAAGCTTTCTTT. This encodes CASSPTEMNTEAFF.

The V gene is TRBV7-2, the J gene TRBJ1-6; 8 bases fit TRBD1. This CDR3 has 14 residues. Looked up from germline, CDR1 is SGHTA and CDR2 is FQGNSA. The V segment lost 4 bases and the J segment 7 bases; nucleotides outside the gene matches: 3. The CDR3 DNA follows: TGTGCCAGCAGCTCCAGACAGGGGAATTCACCCCTCCACTTT. It encodes CASSSRQGNSPLHF.

V and J are TRBV11-2 and TRBJ2-7; D gene uncertain. CDR1 and CDR2 from the germline V gene are SGHAT and FQNNGV. The CDR3 is made up of 14 amino acids. V dropped 0 bases and J dropped 0 bases, with 6 bases sitting between them. The CDR3 nucleotides read TGTGCCAGCAGCTTAGAAGTGTACTCCTACGAGCAGTACTTC. Translation: CASSLEVYSYEQYF.

The V gene is TRBV11-2, the J gene TRBJ2-3; no clear D gene. The V gene lost 7 bases and the J gene lost 4 bases, with 6 bases spanning the gap. The germline V gene encodes CDR1 SGHAT and CDR2 FQNNGV. This CDR3 comprises 11 residues. The DNA for the CDR3 is TGTGCCAGCAACTCCCCAGATACGCAGTATTTT. Encoded protein: CASNSPDTQYF.

The V call is TRBV30, the J call TRBJ2-1; D not resolved. The CDR3 length is 13 residues. The ends were cut back, 4 bases at V and 3 bases at J, with 10 bases in the middle. The germline gives CDR1 GTSNPN, CDR2 SVGIG (reference sequence). The CDR3 nucleotides are TGTGCCTGGAACGACGGAAACTACAATGAGCAGTTCTTC. Translation gives CAWNDGNYNEQFF.